These 8 T cell receptor beta chains came from one sample sequenced in a study of glioma-infiltrating T cells after dendritic cell vaccination. Method: immunoSEQ multiplex PCR; TCRdb's copy keeps in-frame clones and lacks some. The sample yields 20,000 to 25,000 clones, 79% seen once. Sample: blood, taken before dendritic cell vaccination. These receptors came from a human donor with glioblastoma.

The chain joins TRBV5-3 to TRBJ1-1, with D maybe TRBD1 (6 bases). TRBV5-3 carries the ORF label, with uncertain function. This CDR3 spans 14 amino acids. Trimming removed 7 bases from V and 8 bases from J, with 21 bases in between. The CDR3 reads CARFLWAVRGEAFF. CDR3 bases: TGTGCCAGATTTTTGTGGGCGGTTAGGGGGGAAGCTTTCTTT.

The gene calls are TRBV6-6 and TRBJ2-5; possibly TRBD2 for D (6 bases). Germline V gives CDR1 MNHNY, CDR2 SVGAGI (reference sequence). Trimming took 5 bases from V and 3 from J, leaving 13 bases between them. The CDR3 runs 14 residues. The CDR3 DNA sequence: TGTGCCAGCAGTCGCGCCTGGGGGGAAGAGACCCAGTACTTC. Encoded protein: CASSRAWGEETQYF.

The chain carries TRBV10-3 and TRBJ2-1, with 8 positions matching TRBD1. In germline, CDR1 is ENHRY, CDR2 SYGVKD. The CDR3 length is 13 residues. Trimming at V came to 8 bases and at J to 1 base, leaving 1 base not matched to a gene. CDR3 coding DNA: TGTGCCATCGGGACAGGATCCTACAATGAGCAGTTCTTC. This encodes CAIGTGSYNEQFF.

V usage is TRBV6-5 and J usage is TRBJ2-1; TRBD2 agrees at 10 bases. The CDR3 has 16 residues. Germline CDR1 MNHEY, CDR2 SVGAGI. With V trimmed by 0 bases and J by 5 bases, 4 bases remained unmatched. CDR3 nucleotides: TGTGCCAGCAGTTACTCTGGTAGCGGGGGGCACAATGAGCAGTTCTTC. Amino acid sequence: CASSYSGSGGHNEQFF.

V gene TRBV30 combines with J gene TRBJ1-2; D gene ambiguous. V was trimmed by 0 bases and J by 8 bases, leaving 16 bases between them. The CDR3 is 14 residues long. Germline assignment: CDR1 GTSNPN and CDR2 SVGIG (reference sequence). Here the CDR3 reads CAWSVWGEAEGYTF. The CDR3 DNA is TGTGCCTGGAGTGTATGGGGAGAGGCGGAGGGCTACACCTTC.

This chain joins TRBV7-3 and TRBJ2-7; TRBD1 matches 9 bases. Unmatched junction bases numbered 6, after V lost 2 bases and J lost 7 bases. The CDR3 spans 14 residues. Germline V gene data show CDR1 as SGHTA and CDR2 as FQGTGA. The CDR3 sequence: CASSLGTGSSEQYF. The CDR3 region has the DNA TGTGCCAGCAGCTTAGGGACAGGGTCCTCTGAGCAGTACTTC.

V gene TRBV2 combines with J gene TRBJ2-5; 10 bases are shared with TRBD2. J was trimmed by 5 bases and V by 7 bases; bases with no gene match: 10. Germline loops: CDR1 SNHLY, CDR2 FYNNEI. This CDR3 spans 15 amino acids. The DNA of the CDR3 is TGTGCCAGCAACCCTAGCGGGAGAGTGACGGAGACCCAGTACTTC. This codes for CASNPSGRVTETQYF.

The rearrangement joins TRBV27 to TRBJ2-7, with D maybe TRBD1 (5 bases). Germline V gives CDR1 MNHEY, CDR2 SMNVEV (reference sequence). This CDR3 is built from 14 residues. With 10 bases removed from V and 1 base from J, the gap between germline ends came to 17 bases. The CDR3 loop reads CATGHPLRSYEQYF. The CDR3 nucleotides read TGTGCCACAGGACATCCCTTAAGATCCTACGAGCAGTACTTC.